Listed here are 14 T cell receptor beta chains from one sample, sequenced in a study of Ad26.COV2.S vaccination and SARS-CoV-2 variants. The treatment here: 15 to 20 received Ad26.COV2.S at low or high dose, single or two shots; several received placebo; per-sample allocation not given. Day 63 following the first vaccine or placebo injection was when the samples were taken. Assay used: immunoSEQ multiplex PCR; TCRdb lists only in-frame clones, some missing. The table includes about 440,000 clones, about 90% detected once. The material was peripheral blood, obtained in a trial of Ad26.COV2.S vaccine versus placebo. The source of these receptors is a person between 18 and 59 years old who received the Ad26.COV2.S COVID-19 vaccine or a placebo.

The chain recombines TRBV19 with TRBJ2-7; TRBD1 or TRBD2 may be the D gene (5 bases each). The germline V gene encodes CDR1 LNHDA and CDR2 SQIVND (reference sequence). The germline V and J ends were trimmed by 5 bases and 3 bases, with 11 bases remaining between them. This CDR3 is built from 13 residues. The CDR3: CASSLGPDYEQYF. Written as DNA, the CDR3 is TGTGCCAGTAGTTTGGGACCGGACTACGAGCAGTACTTC.

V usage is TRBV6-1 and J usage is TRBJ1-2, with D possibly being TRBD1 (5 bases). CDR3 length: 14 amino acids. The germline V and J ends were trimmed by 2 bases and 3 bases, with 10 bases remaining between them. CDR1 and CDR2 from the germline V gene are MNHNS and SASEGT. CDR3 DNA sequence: TGTGCCAGCAGTGAAATGGGGGGGGACTATGGCTACACCTTC. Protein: CASSEMGGDYGYTF.

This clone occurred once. The CDR3 sequence is CASSLAGQGSDEQFF. CDR3 nucleotides: TGTGCCAGCAGCTTGGCGGGACAGGGCTCTGATGAGCAGTTCTTC. The chain is built from TRBV5-4 and TRBJ2-1; 9 bases align to TRBD1. J was trimmed by 8 bases and V by 0 bases; bases with no gene match: 6. The V gene's germline CDR1 is SGHNT and CDR2 YYREEE (reference sequence). The CDR3 has 15 residues.

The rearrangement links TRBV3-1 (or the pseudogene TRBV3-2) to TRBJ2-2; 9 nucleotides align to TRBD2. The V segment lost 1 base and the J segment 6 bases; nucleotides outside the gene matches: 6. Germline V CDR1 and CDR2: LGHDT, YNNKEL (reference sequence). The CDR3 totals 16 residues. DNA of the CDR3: TGTGCCAGCAGCCAAGGCGTTAGCGGGAGCTCCGGGGAGCTGTTTTTT. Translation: CASSQGVSGSSGELFF.

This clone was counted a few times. Written as DNA, the CDR3 is TGCGCCAGCAGCTTGGCCAACGAGCAGTACTTC. The encoded protein is CASSLANEQYF. The rearrangement uses TRBV5-1 and TRBJ2-7, with no clear D. This CDR3 is built from 11 residues. CDR1 is SGHRS and CDR2 is YFSETQ in the germline V gene. V lost 0 bases, J lost 5 bases, and 3 bases lay in between.

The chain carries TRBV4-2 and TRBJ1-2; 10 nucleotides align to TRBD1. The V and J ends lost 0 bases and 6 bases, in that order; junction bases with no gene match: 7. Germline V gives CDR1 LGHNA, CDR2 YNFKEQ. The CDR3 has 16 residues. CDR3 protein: CASSQDGVDRGDGYTF. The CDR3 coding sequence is TGTGCCAGCAGCCAAGACGGAGTGGACAGGGGGGATGGCTACACCTTC.

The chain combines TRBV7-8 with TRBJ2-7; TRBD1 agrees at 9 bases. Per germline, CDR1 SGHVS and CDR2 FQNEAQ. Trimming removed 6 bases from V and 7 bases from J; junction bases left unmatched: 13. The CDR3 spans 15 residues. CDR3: CASRDDRGVLWEQYF. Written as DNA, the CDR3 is TGTGCCAGCAGGGACGACAGGGGGGTTTTGTGGGAGCAGTACTTC.

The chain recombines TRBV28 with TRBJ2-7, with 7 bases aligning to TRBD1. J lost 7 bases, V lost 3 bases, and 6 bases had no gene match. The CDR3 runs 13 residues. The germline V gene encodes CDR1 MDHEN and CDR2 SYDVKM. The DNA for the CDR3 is TGTGCCAGCAGTTTTAGAGGGGGCAGGGAGCAGTACTTC. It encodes CASSFRGGREQYF.

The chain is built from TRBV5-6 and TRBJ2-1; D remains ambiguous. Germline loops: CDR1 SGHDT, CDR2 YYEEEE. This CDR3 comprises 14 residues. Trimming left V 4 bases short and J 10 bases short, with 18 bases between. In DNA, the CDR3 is TGTGCCAGCAGCGCCCCGTTCGTGGGCGGCGAGCAGTTCTTC. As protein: CASSAPFVGGEQFF. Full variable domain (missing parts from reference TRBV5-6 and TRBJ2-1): DAGVTQSPTHLIKTRGQQVTLRCSPKSGHDTVSWYQQALGQGPQFIFQYYEEEERQRGNFPDRFSGHQFPNYSSELNVNALLLGDSALYLCASSAPFVGGEQFFGPGTRLTVL.

CDR3 amino acids: CASSPPGDGYTF. The CDR3, as DNA: TGTGCCAGCTCACCACCGGGAGATGGCTACACCTTC. The V call is TRBV18, the J call TRBJ1-2; D is undetermined. Germline-derived CDR1 and CDR2 are KGHSH and LQKENI. V lost 0 bases, J lost 6 bases, and 5 bases lay in between. The CDR3 sequence is 12 residues long.

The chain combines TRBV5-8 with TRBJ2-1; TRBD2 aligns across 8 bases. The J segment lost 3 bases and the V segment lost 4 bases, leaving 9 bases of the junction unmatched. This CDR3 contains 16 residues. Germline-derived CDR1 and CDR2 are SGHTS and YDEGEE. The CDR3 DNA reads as TGTGCCAGCAGCATATGGACTAGCAGTGACTACAATGAGCAGTTCTTC. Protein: CASSIWTSSDYNEQFF.

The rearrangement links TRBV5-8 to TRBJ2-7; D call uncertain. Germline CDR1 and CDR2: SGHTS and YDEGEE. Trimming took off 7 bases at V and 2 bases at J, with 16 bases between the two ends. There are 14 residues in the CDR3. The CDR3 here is CASPRALGTYEQYF. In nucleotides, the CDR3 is TGTGCCAGCCCCCGGGCATTAGGGACCTACGAGCAGTACTTC.

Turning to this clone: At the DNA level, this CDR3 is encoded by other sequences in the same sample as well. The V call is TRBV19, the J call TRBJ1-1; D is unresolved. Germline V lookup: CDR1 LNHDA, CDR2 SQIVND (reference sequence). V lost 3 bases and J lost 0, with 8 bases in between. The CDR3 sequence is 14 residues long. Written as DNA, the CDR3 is TGTGCCAGTAGTATTCCGGGCTTGAACACTGAAGCTTTCTTT. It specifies CASSIPGLNTEAFF.

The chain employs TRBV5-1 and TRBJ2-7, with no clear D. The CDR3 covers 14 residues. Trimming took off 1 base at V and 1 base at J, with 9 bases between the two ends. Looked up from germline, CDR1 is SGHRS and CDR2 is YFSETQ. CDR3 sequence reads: CASSLTSASYEQYF. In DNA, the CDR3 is TGCGCCAGCAGCTTGACCAGCGCTTCCTACGAGCAGTACTTC. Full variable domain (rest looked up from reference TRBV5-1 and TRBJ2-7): KAGVTQTPRYLIKTRGQQVTLSCSPISGHRSVSWYQQTPGQGLQFLFEYFSETQRNKGNFPGRFSGRQFSNSRSEMNVSTLELGDSALYLCASSLTSASYEQYFGPGTRLTVT.